This T cell receptor (beta chain) came from a study of T cells after yellow fever vaccination. This clonotype showed up many times. Its antigen remains unidentified. Whole-study results and caveats: Among primary-vaccination clones, most reappeared after the booster, at just under 98% for CD4 and approximately 90% for CD8.

TCRdb reprocessed the 5' RACE reads via MiXCR and lists one record per CDR3 protein. Of 250,000 to 400,000 distinct CDR3 sequences in the sample, over 4% were seen once. This CDR3 has 17 amino acids. Germline CDR1 reads SQVTM; CDR2 reads ANQGSEA. V lost 4 bases and J 0 bases, leaving 16 bases between the germline ends. The TCR originated in a man younger than 35 who received the YFV17D yellow fever vaccine. The chain employs TRBV29-1 and TRBJ2-6; D remains unclear. The source was PBMCs, collected 5 days after the yellow fever booster vaccination. CDR3 bases: TGCAGCGTTGCTTTAGGAATGAAGGTCTCTGGGGCCAACGTCCTGACTTTC. It is translated as CSVALGMKVSGANVLTF.